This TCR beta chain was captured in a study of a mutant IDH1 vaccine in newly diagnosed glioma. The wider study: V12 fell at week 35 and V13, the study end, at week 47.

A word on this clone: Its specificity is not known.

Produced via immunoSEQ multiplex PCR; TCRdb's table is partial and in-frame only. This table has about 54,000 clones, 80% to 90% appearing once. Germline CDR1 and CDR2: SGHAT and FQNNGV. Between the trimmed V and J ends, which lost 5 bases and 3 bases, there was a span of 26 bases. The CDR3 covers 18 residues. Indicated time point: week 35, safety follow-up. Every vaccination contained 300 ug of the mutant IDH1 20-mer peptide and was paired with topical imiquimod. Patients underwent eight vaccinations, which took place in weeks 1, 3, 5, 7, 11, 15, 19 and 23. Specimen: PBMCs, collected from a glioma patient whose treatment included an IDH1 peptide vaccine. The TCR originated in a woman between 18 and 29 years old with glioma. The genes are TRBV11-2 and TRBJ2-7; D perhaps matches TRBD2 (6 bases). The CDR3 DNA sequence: TGTGCCAGCAGCGCTAGGCTCGGGGGTGTGAGGGTCGGCTACGAGCAGTACTTC. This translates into CASSARLGGVRVGYEQYF.